The rows below give T cell receptor beta chains drawn from one sample of a study of blood T cell repertoires in COVID-19. The data were produced by immunoSEQ multiplex PCR, yet TCRdb's version contains in-frame clones alone and is incomplete. Of 85,000 to 95,000 clones listed, 60% to 80% are singletons. Sequencing was performed on peripheral blood. All receptors come from a woman aged 80 or older with acute or convalescent COVID-19. CDR3s leave out the opening cysteine and the closing phenylalanine or tryptophan.

j_gene: TRBJ1-3; v_gene: TRBV4-2; CDR3aa: ASSQSSGNTIY
j_gene: TRBJ2-7; v_gene: TRBV6-2/TRBV6-3; CDR3aa: ASSPRRTENSYEQY
j_gene: TRBJ1-5; v_gene: TRBV6-1; CDR3aa: ASSVSGQGTRHSNQPQH
j_gene: TRBJ2-1; v_gene: TRBV1; CDR3aa: TSSPLAGGPNEQF
j_gene: TRBJ1-3; v_gene: TRBV28; CDR3aa: ASSLLLSSGNTIY
j_gene: TRBJ2-7; v_gene: TRBV11-2; CDR3aa: ASSLRTTGSYEQY
j_gene: TRBJ1-5; v_gene: TRBV15; CDR3aa: ATSRDWPGEGNQPQH
j_gene: TRBJ1-1; v_gene: TRBV4-3; CDR3aa: ASSPDRGQDTEAF
j_gene: TRBJ2-1; v_gene: TRBV7-2; CDR3aa: ASNRRGRGGNEQF
j_gene: TRBJ1-6; v_gene: TRBV6-4; CDR3aa: ASRTGDSPLH
j_gene: TRBJ2-1; v_gene: TRBV30; CDR3aa: AADRRVYNEQF